This T cell receptor (beta chain) was sequenced during a study of blood T cell repertoires in COVID-19 (dated by TCRdb to 2020 to 2022). In the study overall: Samples covering the acute and convalescent phases of COVID-19 were provided by collaborators in the United States, Italy and Spain. The repertoires were released in a freely available public database meant as a resource for research on the immune response to SARS-CoV-2. Samples were obtained from the ongoing ImmuneRACE study (first 160 participants) and from about 1,300 subjects provided by 6 global collaborators. Where available, HLA class I and class II types were taken from metadata supplied by the sample provider and were not determined by assay-based typing. Subjects who had been exposed to COVID-19, were actively infected with it, or had recovered from it provided the deeply sampled blood TCRbeta repertoires that made up the dataset. The material from the prospective study consisted of cDNA or gDNA derived from T cells, B-cell-depleted T cells, or PBMCs. A de-identified subject ID, COVID-19 status, age in years and sex were almost always included in the sample metadata. Results the study describes overall, beyond this receptor: How much clinical and demographic metadata was included differed by source and by participant, and the metadata was provided uncurated.

Collaborating institutions collected whole blood in K2EDTA tubes following their own protocols. For TCRbeta analysis, collaborators shipped samples as frozen whole blood, isolated PBMCs, or DNA extracted from either of those sample types. The immunoSEQ Assay, a bias-controlled multiplex PCR, was used to amplify TCRbeta CDR3 regions from genomic DNA. The authors' pipeline ran thus. Within the assay, amplification of reference gene primers was used to estimate how many nucleated cells each sample contained. Sequence reads were collapsed and filtered to measure the absolute abundance of every unique TCRbeta CDR3 rearrangement. For each sample, productive Simpson clonality was calculated as the square root of Simpson's diversity index across productive rearrangements. TCRdb stores this immuneACCESS table with in-frame sequences only. Part of the clones is absent; in the studies checked, under half of the shortfall reflects unresolved V genes, and no reason is known for the rest. From that table come the V and J calls and clone size; the DNA was used to work out D and trimming. For this sample the table gives about 76,000 clones, of which 70% to 90% were detected only once. More than 15% of the sample rests with the top ten.

Details on this clone: Its specific antigen is unknown. No much larger clone exists at a distance of one base, and base qualities are not known.

Taken from cysteine to phenylalanine, the CDR3 has 18 residues. Just the 54-base CDR3 DNA is kept, in frame starting at base 1. According to the germline V gene (reference sequence), CDR1 reads LNHDA and CDR2 reads SQIVND. V has 3 bases trimmed and J has 2 bases trimmed; junction bases matching no gene number 12. The clonotype was recovered from a woman aged 60-75 years with acute or convalescent COVID-19. The V gene is TRBV19 and the J gene is TRBJ2-3; a stretch of 9 junction bases matches TRBD2. The specimen sequenced was peripheral blood. The CDR3 region: CASSINQRGVPYTDTQYF. Here is the DNA: TGTGCCAGTAGTATCAACCAGCGGGGGGTCCCCTACACAGATACGCAGTATTTT.